This passage covers 17 T cell receptor beta chains from one sample sequenced in a study of blood T cells in healthy people across ages. Sample-barcoded 5' priming and a J-beta primer mix drove a second PCR of roughly 7 to 11 cycles. TCRdb re-derived calls from the 5' RACE reads in MiXCR, one entry per CDR3 protein. The table has fewer than 600,000 distinct CDR3 sequences, approximately 26% seen once. This sample also appeared in a second study, on T cells of mothers and their children.

Sequencing was done on a sample of blood. These receptors were taken from a boy between 2 and 15 years old in good health.

The chain joins TRBV5-1 to TRBJ2-5; 10 positions match TRBD2. V shed 0 bases, J shed 0 bases, and the junction held 5 bases outside the gene matches. This CDR3 contains 17 residues. Germline V CDR1 and CDR2: SGHRS, YFSETQ. Here the CDR3 DNA reads TGCGCCAGCAGCTTGGTCAGCGGGGGGGCGTACCAAGAGACCCAGTACTTC. Its translation: CASSLVSGGAYQETQYF.

The chain recombines TRBV7-6 with TRBJ2-1; 11 nucleotides line up with TRBD2. The V segment lost 3 bases and the J segment 8 bases; nucleotides outside the gene matches: 18. Germline V lookup: CDR1 SGHVS, CDR2 FNYEAQ. This CDR3 is built from 19 residues. The CDR3 region has the DNA TGTGCCAGCAGCTTTTCTACGACTAGCGGGGAACTATTGGCAGATGAGCAGTTCTTC. Translation: CASSFSTTSGELLADEQFF.

The chain carries TRBV7-6 and TRBJ2-5; 10 nucleotides match TRBD1. V was clipped by 3 bases and J by 5 bases; unmatched bases: 3. Germline V gives CDR1 SGHVS, CDR2 FNYEAQ. The CDR3 spans 14 residues. This CDR3 is CASSLETGGETQYF. The DNA of the CDR3 is TGTGCCAGCAGCTTGGAGACAGGGGGCGAGACCCAGTACTTC.

This clonotype was observed at least ten times. CDR3 nucleotides: TGTGCCAGCAGCGGGCCGGGACAGGGAGTCAGGAACACTGAAGCTTTCTTT. Residues: CASSGPGQGVRNTEAFF. The chain uses TRBV2 and TRBJ1-1, with 9 positions matching TRBD1. CDR1 SNHLY and CDR2 FYNNEI come from the germline V gene. V dropped 6 bases and J dropped 1; count of bases not matched to a gene: 12. The CDR3 extends over 17 amino acids.

This clonotype has only a few counts. This chain joins TRBV3-1 and TRBJ1-4; weak D call: TRBD1 (6 bases). Germline CDR1 is LGHDT and CDR2 is YNNKEL (reference sequence). V lost 3 bases, J lost 8 bases, and 19 bases lay in between. The CDR3 runs 16 residues. CDR3 loop: CASSHTNSRGREKLFF. The CDR3 DNA follows: TGTGCCAGCAGCCATACAAACAGCAGGGGTCGGGAAAAACTGTTTTTT.

This clonotype appeared a few times. This CDR3 is CATKDRPYEQYF. For the CDR3, the DNA is TGTGCCACCAAGGACCGACCCTACGAGCAGTACTTC. This chain uses TRBV6-1 with TRBJ2-7; D ambiguous. CDR3 size: 12 residues. Trimming took off 10 bases at V and 2 bases at J, with 12 bases between the two ends. From germline, CDR1 is MNHNS and CDR2 SASEGT.

The J gene is TRBJ1-3, the V gene TRBV6-1; D is perhaps TRBD1 (5 bases). This CDR3 is 16 amino acids long. CDR1 is MNHNS, CDR2 SASEGT, per germline. V was trimmed by 5 bases and J by 3 bases, leaving 17 bases between them. The chain's CDR3 is CASSQGTGLHGNTIYF. In DNA, the CDR3 is TGTGCCAGCAGTCAAGGGACGGGGCTTCATGGAAACACCATATATTTT.

The chain recombines TRBV12-3 or TRBV12-4 with TRBJ1-6; D is possibly TRBD1 (5 bases). The length of the CDR3 is 13 residues. Trimming took off 5 bases at V and 9 bases at J, with 11 bases between the two ends. The CDR3, as DNA: TGTGCCAGCAGTGCAGGGTCAATTTCACCCCTCCACTTT. Protein: CASSAGSISPLHF.

In its sample, this clonotype was seen a few times. No DNA is shown, since the ends of the CDR3 on it are uncertain; the CDR3 is the one TCRdb lists. This chain connects TRBV7-5 to TRBJ2-3; no DNA check was done on the table's D call, TRBD1. TRBV7-5 is assigned pseudogene status. The length of the CDR3 is 20 amino acids, counting both ends. The CDR3 loop is CISVSEALGGVGGTTDTQYF.

This clonotype was detected a few times. The chain joins TRBV5-5 to TRBJ2-5, with TRBD1 as a possible D gene (6 bases). The J call is uncertain, as TRBJ2-7 better fits the DNA end. Germline V gene lookup returns CDR1 SGHKS and CDR2 YYEKEE (reference sequence). The CDR3 is 15 residues long. CDR3: CASSVGLGHSYEQYF. The CDR3, as DNA: TGTGCCAGCAGCGTTGGGCTGGGACACTCCTACGAGCAGTACTTC.

This clonotype was counted between two and nine times. CDR3 in amino acids: CASSYRTGENTEAFF. Written as DNA, the CDR3 is TGCGCCAGCAGCTATCGGACGGGAGAGAACACTGAAGCTTTCTTT. This chain connects TRBV5-1 to TRBJ1-1, with no clear D. CDR1 is SGHRS and CDR2 is YFSETQ in the germline V gene. Deletions cut 3 bases from V and 1 base from J, with 13 bases between. This CDR3 region has 15 residues.

This clonotype has only a few counts. The chain's CDR3 is CASSEGGTWDTQYF. Here the CDR3 DNA reads TGTGCCAGCAGCGAAGGCGGAACTTGGGATACGCAGTATTTT. The V and J genes are TRBV6-2 or TRBV6-3 and TRBJ2-3, with no clear D. With 6 bases removed from V and 6 bases from J, the gap between germline ends came to 16 bases. CDR1 is MNHEY, CDR2 SVGEGT, per germline. This CDR3 spans 14 amino acids.

This clonotype appeared a few times. Germline and junction disagree at one end, which may indicate a read error. The V call is TRBV3-1, the J call TRBJ2-1; 7 nucleotides agree with TRBD2. The J call is in doubt because the DNA end fits TRBJ2-7 better. The CDR3 consists of 13 residues. Germline assignment: CDR1 LGHDT and CDR2 YNNKEL (reference sequence). CDR3 residues: CASGQLAGYEQYF. As DNA, the CDR3 is TGTGCCAGCGGCCAATTAGCGGGCTACGAGCAGTACTTC.

V usage is TRBV6-5 and J usage is TRBJ2-7, with D maybe TRBD1 (5 bases). The CDR3 covers 15 residues. Germline V gene sequence: CDR1 MNHEY, CDR2 SVGAGI. Trimming cost V 2 bases and J 2 bases, with 13 bases left between them. The CDR3 reads CASSYGATPTYEQYF. CDR3 in DNA: TGTGCCAGCAGTTACGGGGCTACACCTACCTACGAGCAGTACTTC.

As regards this clonotype: The junction differs from germline at one of its ends, possibly a read error. This chain connects TRBV5-1 to TRBJ1-4, with 7 bases fitting TRBD1. The germline CDR1 and CDR2 sequences are SGHRS and YFSETQ. CDR3 size: 14 residues. The CDR3: CASSLGQSNEKLFF. The CDR3 coding sequence is TGCGCCAGCAGTTTGGGACAGTCCAATGAAAAACTGTTTTTT.

This clonotype was seen only a few times. This chain links TRBV5-5 with TRBJ2-5, with 15 positions matching TRBD2. Germline V gene data show CDR1 as SGHKS and CDR2 as YYEKEE (reference sequence). V was pared by 4 bases and J by 2 bases, with 6 bases of the junction left unmatched. This CDR3 region has 17 residues. CDR3 DNA sequence: TGTGCCAGCAGCCCCGGGACTAGCGGGAGGAATCAAGAGACCCAGTACTTC. Its protein product is CASSPGTSGRNQETQYF.

This clonotype was detected a few times. V gene TRBV2 combines with J gene TRBJ2-7; no clear D gene. The CDR3 spans 13 residues. V was clipped by 7 bases and J by 9 bases, with 19 bases between them. Germline V CDR1 and CDR2: SNHLY, FYNNEI. Written as DNA, the CDR3 is TGTGCCAGCACAATGGGCGCTCAAATCGGGCAGTACTTC. It encodes CASTMGAQIGQYF. The full variable domain, completed using reference TRBV2 and TRBJ2-7, is EPEVTQTPSHQVTQMGQEVILRCVPISNHLYFYWYRQILGQKVEFLVSFYNNEISEKSEIFDDQFSVERPDGSNFTLKIRSTKLEDSAMYFCASTMGAQIGQYFGPGTRLTVT.